Presented here are 7 T cell receptor beta chains from one specimen sequenced in a study of CD8+CD57+ T cells in acquired aplastic anemia. Template material for TCR beta VDJ and CDR3 profiling consisted of genomic DNA. A single record per CDR3 protein comes from TCRdb applying MiXCR to the reads. The sample contains more than 150,000 distinct CDR3 sequences, approximately 51% of which appear only once. Before being chosen for sequencing, patients had shown CD8+CD57+ cell expansion by flow cytometry. The sample comprised sorted CD4+, CD8+, or CD8+CD57+ T cells (not recorded which) from PBMCs. All receptors come from a human donor with aplastic anemia.

This clonotype was detected many times. The rearrangement links TRBV6-1 to TRBJ2-1; 12 bases align to TRBD2. The J segment lost 7 bases and the V segment lost 6 bases, leaving 7 bases of the junction unmatched. This CDR3 is built from 15 residues. Germline loops: CDR1 MNHNS, CDR2 SASEGT. CDR3 amino acids: CASRTLAGGRNEQFF. The CDR3 nucleotides read TGTGCCAGCAGGACTCTAGCGGGGGGGAGGAATGAGCAGTTCTTC.

There are a few counts of this clonotype. This may arise from a read error, as a much more abundant clone is one base away. The chain recombines TRBV20-1 with TRBJ2-5; D unresolved. Germline V gene sequence: CDR1 DFQATT, CDR2 SNEGSKA (reference sequence). The CDR3 has 13 residues. Trimming removed 2 bases from V and 4 bases from J, with 11 bases in between. CDR3 bases: TGCAGTGCTAGAAGAACTTGCGGAGAGACCCAGTACTTC. As protein: CSARRTCGETQYF.

CDR3: CASSQNGQKETQYF. The CDR3 bases are TGTGCCAGCAGCCAGAACGGACAGAAAGAGACCCAGTACTTC. This chain joins TRBV12-3 or TRBV12-4 and TRBJ2-5, with D perhaps matching TRBD1 (6 bases). V was clipped by 6 bases and J by 3 bases, with 14 bases between them. There are 14 residues in the CDR3.

This chain connects TRBV5-1 to TRBJ2-7; weak D call: TRBD2 (6 bases). CDR1 is SGHRS and CDR2 is YFSETQ in the germline V gene. CDR3 length: 14 amino acids. V lost 4 bases, J lost 0 bases, and 11 bases lay in between. CDR3 in amino acids: CASSRDLSSYEQYF. CDR3 bases: TGCGCCAGCAGCCGGGACTTGTCCTCCTACGAGCAGTACTTC.

Comment on this clonotype: The junction and the germline gene differ at one end; a read error may be behind it. The chain has TRBV15 and TRBJ2-1; 7 bases align to TRBD1. The CDR3 covers 15 residues. Per germline, CDR1 LNHNV and CDR2 YYDKDF (reference sequence). The CDR3 here is CATSRDLGQNNAQFF. DNA of the CDR3: TGTGCCACCAGCAGAGATCTGGGACAGAACAATGCGCAGTTCTTC.

This clonotype was seen ten or more times. CDR3 region: CASSMSARSYNEQFF. Written as DNA, the CDR3 is TGTGCCAGTAGTATGTCAGCAAGATCCTACAATGAGCAGTTCTTC. This chain connects TRBV19 to TRBJ2-1; D not certain. Trimming removed 3 bases at V and 1 base at J, with 10 bases between. Germline CDR1 is LNHDA and CDR2 is SQIVND (reference sequence). The CDR3 loop spans 15 amino acids.

This chain links TRBV5-1 with TRBJ2-3; 9 nucleotides agree with TRBD2. This CDR3 contains 17 residues. The junction had 12 bases not matched to a gene; V was cut back by 7 bases and J by 0 bases. Germline assignment: CDR1 SGHRS and CDR2 YFSETQ. CDR3 loop: CASGTVLAGPSTDTQYF. Here the CDR3 DNA reads TGCGCCAGCGGCACGGTACTAGCGGGCCCTAGCACAGATACGCAGTATTTT.